A single sample gave rise to the 12 T cell receptor beta chains below, sequenced in a study of shared clonotypes between healthy human individuals. Sequencing used immunoSEQ multiplex PCR; TCRdb keeps in-frame clones, though not all of them. The sample yields about 1.1 million clones, approximately 78% seen once. What was sequenced was memory CD4+ T cells from PBMCs. Subset given: CD45RA-negative fraction. These receptors were collected from a man aged 18 to 30 in good health. Some clones in this sample may be carry-over from other donors' samples.

The chain couples TRBV11-3 to TRBJ1-1; the D gene is possibly TRBD1 (5 bases). The germline CDR1 and CDR2 sequences are SGHNT and YENEEA. The CDR3 loop spans 13 amino acids. Trimming took off 10 bases at V and 0 bases at J, with 12 bases between the two ends. CDR3 sequence reads: CATLGGVNTEAFF. The DNA of the CDR3 is TGTGCCACCCTGGGGGGGGTGAACACTGAAGCTTTCTTT.

The chain is built from TRBV18 and TRBJ1-2; no clear D gene. This CDR3 is built from 15 residues. The V gene lost 3 bases and the J gene lost 4 bases, with 15 bases spanning the gap. CDR1 is KGHSH, CDR2 LQKENI, per germline. The CDR3 here is CASSPLSDTLYGYTF. For the CDR3, the DNA is TGTGCCAGCTCACCCCTATCTGATACGCTCTATGGCTACACCTTC.

CDR3 sequence reads: CSVENMGADGYTF. The DNA of the CDR3 is TGCAGCGTTGAAAACATGGGGGCGGATGGCTACACCTTC. V is TRBV29-1 and J is TRBJ1-2; a weak D match, TRBD1 (6 bases). The CDR3 covers 13 residues. V shed 2 bases and J shed 6 bases, with 13 bases lying between them. The V gene's germline CDR1 is SQVTM and CDR2 ANQGSEA.

V and J are TRBV4-2 and TRBJ2-2, with D maybe TRBD1 (5 bases). The V gene lost 0 bases and the J gene lost 17 bases, with 25 bases spanning the gap. The CDR3 runs 16 residues. The V gene's germline CDR1 is LGHNA and CDR2 YNFKEQ. CDR3 coding DNA: TGTGCCAGCAGCCAAGAGGGTGGGGCCCACCGGTTTTGGTTATTTTTT. Protein product: CASSQEGGAHRFWLFF.

The V gene is TRBV19, the J gene TRBJ1-5, with 9 bases lining up with TRBD1. Germline CDR1 and CDR2: LNHDA and SQIVND (reference sequence). This CDR3 is 15 amino acids long. The V gene end was trimmed by 6 bases and the J gene end by 10 bases; junction bases not matched to a gene: 13. CDR3 bases: TGTGCCAGTAGCCCCAGCCGAGACAGGGGGTTTCCCCAGCATTTT. It encodes CASSPSRDRGFPQHF.

In this sample, this clone turned up once. The rearrangement joins TRBV5-1 to TRBJ1-4; D is undetermined. Trimming removed 0 bases from V and 7 bases from J, with 13 bases in between. The CDR3 consists of 15 residues. Germline V gene sequence: CDR1 SGHRS, CDR2 YFSETQ. CDR3 region: CASSLEAGKGEKLFF. For the CDR3, the DNA is TGCGCCAGCAGCTTGGAGGCGGGGAAGGGTGAAAAACTGTTTTTT.

This clone occurred once. This sequence joins TRBV6-1 and TRBJ2-3; 8 bases are a match to TRBD2. CDR3 length equals 16 residues. Germline V gene data show CDR1 as MNHNS and CDR2 as SASEGT. J was trimmed by 3 bases and V by 0 bases; bases with no gene match: 5. In nucleotides, the CDR3 is TGTGCCAGCAGTGAAGCAGGGAGCGGGAGTACAGATACGCAGTATTTT. Amino acids: CASSEAGSGSTDTQYF.

The chain is built from TRBV6-4 and TRBJ2-3; D unclear. Per the germline V gene, CDR1 is MRHNA and CDR2 is SNTAGT. CDR3 length equals 13 residues. Trimming removed 3 bases at V and 2 bases at J, with 6 bases between. The CDR3 nucleotides read TGTGCCAGCAGTGAACGCTCCACAGATACGCAGTATTTT. Amino acid sequence: CASSERSTDTQYF.

This chain connects TRBV7-2 to TRBJ1-5; TRBD1 might be the D (6 bases). V was cut by 2 bases and J by 5 bases, with 10 bases left in between. The CDR3 runs 14 residues. The germline gives CDR1 SGHTA, CDR2 FQGNSA. The CDR3 DNA sequence: TGTGCCAGCAGCTTACAGTACAGGGATCAGCCCCAGCATTTT. Protein sequence: CASSLQYRDQPQHF.

This clone was seen a single time. The J gene is TRBJ1-4, the V gene TRBV28; 7 nucleotides align to TRBD1. This CDR3 is 14 amino acids long. J lost 5 bases, V lost 5 bases, and 5 bases had no gene match. Germline V gene data show CDR1 as MDHEN and CDR2 as SYDVKM. The DNA of the CDR3 is TGTGCCAGCAGTACCGGGACAGAAAATGAAAAACTGTTTTTT. Amino acid sequence: CASSTGTENEKLFF.

The chain is built from TRBV15 and TRBJ2-3; 9 bases align to TRBD2. Germline V gene data show CDR1 as LNHNV and CDR2 as YYDKDF (reference sequence). The CDR3 is 17 residues long. Trimming took 1 base from V and 4 from J; bases not matched to a gene: 9. The CDR3 loop is CATSRGQREVRADTQYF. DNA of the CDR3: TGTGCCACCAGCAGAGGCCAGCGGGAGGTCCGTGCAGATACGCAGTATTTT. The entire variable domain, with the rest obtained from reference TRBV15 and TRBJ2-3, is as follows: DAMVIQNPRYQVTQFGKPVTLSCSQTLNHNVMYWYQQKSSQAPKLLFHYYDKDFNNEADTPDNFQSRRPNTSFCFLDIRSPGLGDTAMYLCATSRGQREVRADTQYFGPGTRLTVL.

V and J are TRBV5-6 and TRBJ1-1, with a weak D call TRBD1 (5 bases). Germline assignment: CDR1 SGHDT and CDR2 YYEEEE. The length of the CDR3 is 14 residues. Trimming cost V 4 bases and J 0 bases, with 10 bases left between them. The CDR3 region is CASSRPDMNTEAFF. The CDR3 coding sequence is TGTGCCAGCAGCCGGCCGGACATGAACACTGAAGCTTTCTTT.